The 29 T cell receptor beta chains listed next were all sequenced from one sample in a study of CD8 T cells in Susac syndrome. Random-hexamer reverse transcription was applied to roughly 0.5 to 1 ug RNA. TCRdb independently ran MiXCR on the immunoSEQ multiplex PCR reads; one entry per CDR3 protein. This sample has around 200,000 distinct CDR3 sequences, with 90% to 97% found just once. Sequencing was done on a sample of CD4+ T cells from PBMCs. These TCRs come from a human donor with multiple sclerosis.

This chain connects TRBV3-1 to TRBJ1-6; D might be TRBD1 (5 bases). This CDR3 has 13 amino acids. Per germline, CDR1 LGHDT and CDR2 YNNKEL (reference sequence). V lost 4 bases to trimming and J lost 5 bases, with 6 bases between them. CDR3 bases: TGTGCCAGCAGCCCGGGGCATAATTCACCCCTCCACTTT. This codes for CASSPGHNSPLHF.

The chain couples TRBV7-9 to TRBJ1-2; 8 bases are shared with TRBD1. The J segment lost 5 bases and the V segment lost 2 bases, leaving 7 bases of the junction unmatched. The CDR3 is made up of 15 amino acids. CDR1 is SEHNR, CDR2 FQNEAQ, per germline (reference sequence). The CDR3 DNA reads as TGTGCCAGCAGCTTAAAGGCAGGGGGCGATTATGGCTACACCTTC. Its translation is CASSLKAGGDYGYTF. The variable domain in full, with the rest retrieved from reference TRBV7-9 and TRBJ1-2, is DTGVSQNPRHKITKRGQNVTFRCDPISEHNRLYWYRQTLGQGPEFLTYFQNEAQLEKSRLLSDRFSAERPKGSFSTLEIQRTEQGDSAMYLCASSLKAGGDYGYTFGSGTRLTVV.

V and J are TRBV9 and TRBJ2-3; D unclear. CDR1 is SGDLS and CDR2 is YYNGEE in the germline V gene. Trimming stripped 0 bases from V and 4 bases from J, with 6 bases between. The CDR3 contains 13 residues. As DNA, the CDR3 is TGTGCCAGCAGCGTAGCTCCGGCAGATACGCAGTATTTT. This codes for CASSVAPADTQYF.

The chain is built from TRBV12-3 or TRBV12-4 and TRBJ1-4; 9 nucleotides match TRBD1. Unmatched junction bases numbered 7, after V lost 6 bases and J lost 8 bases. This CDR3 is built from 14 residues. The CDR3 protein is CASSRDRGREKLFF. The CDR3 coding sequence is TGTGCCAGCAGCCGAGACAGGGGGAGGGAAAAACTGTTTTTT.

The chain has TRBV9 and TRBJ1-4; D is unclear. The germline V gene has CDR1 SGDLS and CDR2 YYNGEE. This CDR3 comprises 14 residues. With 2 bases removed from V and 3 bases from J, the gap between germline ends came to 8 bases. Here the CDR3 DNA reads TGTGCCAGCAGCGTCCGGGCCTCTAATGAAAAACTGTTTTTT. Its translation is CASSVRASNEKLFF. Together with reference TRBV9 and TRBJ1-4, the CDR3 gives the full variable domain: DSGVTQTPKHLITATGQRVTLRCSPRSGDLSVYWYQQSLDQGLQFLIQYYNGEERAKGNILERFSAQQFPDLHSELNLSSLELGDSALYFCASSVRASNEKLFFGSGTQLSVL.

This chain connects TRBV13 to TRBJ2-7, with a tentative D call TRBD1 (6 bases). The CDR3 has 14 residues. V dropped 5 bases and J dropped 2 bases, with 13 bases sitting between them. In germline, CDR1 is PRHDT, CDR2 FYEKMQ (reference sequence). CDR3 amino acids: CASSRQAAAYEQYF. The CDR3 nucleotides read TGTGCCAGCAGCAGACAGGCCGCCGCCTACGAGCAGTACTTC.

The V and J genes are TRBV12-3 or TRBV12-4 and TRBJ1-5; 7 bases match TRBD1. J lost 5 bases, V lost 3 bases, and 4 bases had no gene match. CDR3 length: 14 amino acids. In nucleotides, the CDR3 is TGTGCCAGCAGTTTGGGCAGGGGGGATCAGCCCCAGCATTTT. Translation: CASSLGRGDQPQHF.

The rearrangement links TRBV6-2 or TRBV6-3 to TRBJ2-5; D tentatively fits TRBD1 or TRBD2 (5 bases each). The CDR3 consists of 14 residues. Germline-derived CDR1 and CDR2 are MNHEY and SVGEGT. V lost 5 bases, J lost 4 bases, and 14 bases lay in between. This CDR3 is CASSDRDARETQYF. The CDR3, as DNA: TGTGCCAGCAGTGACCGGGACGCCCGAGAGACCCAGTACTTC.

This clonotype was picked up a small number of times. This chain joins TRBV20-1 and TRBJ1-1, with 7 bases lining up with TRBD1. The CDR3 extends over 12 amino acids. From germline, CDR1 is DFQATT and CDR2 SNEGSKA (reference sequence). V gave up 6 bases and J gave up 4 bases; unmatched junction bases: 5. The CDR3 region is CSARQGPTEAFF. The CDR3 DNA follows: TGCAGTGCGCGACAGGGTCCCACTGAAGCTTTCTTT.

This chain connects TRBV9 to TRBJ2-2; D is perhaps TRBD2 (6 bases). CDR3 length equals 15 residues. The germline V and J ends were trimmed by 6 bases and 3 bases, with 15 bases remaining between them. Per the germline V gene, CDR1 is SGDLS and CDR2 is YYNGEE. The CDR3, as DNA: TGTGCCAGCAACCGGTTAGGAGGGGACACCGGGGAGCTGTTTTTT. Translation gives CASNRLGGDTGELFF.

V gene TRBV18 combines with J gene TRBJ2-3; D is undetermined. V lost 6 bases to trimming and J lost 2 bases, with 18 bases between them. The germline gives CDR1 KGHSH, CDR2 LQKENI. The CDR3 has 16 amino acids. CDR3 amino acids: CASSILALSPTDTQYF. For the CDR3, the DNA is TGTGCCAGCTCGATTCTGGCGTTATCACCCACAGATACGCAGTATTTT.

The chain links TRBV3-1 to TRBJ2-1; D ambiguous. The V gene's germline CDR1 is LGHDT and CDR2 YNNKEL (reference sequence). V was pared by 2 bases and J by 9 bases, with 8 bases between. The CDR3 sequence is 12 residues long. DNA of the CDR3: TGTGCCAGCAGCCAAAACTCCGGTGAGCAGTTCTTC. Its translation: CASSQNSGEQFF.

J is TRBJ2-3 and V is TRBV29-1; D gene ambiguous. The germline gives CDR1 SQVTM, CDR2 ANQGSEA. The CDR3 spans 12 residues. The V and J ends lost 7 bases and 0 bases respectively, with 8 bases between them. The CDR3 region is CSGGYSTDTQYF. The DNA of the CDR3 is TGCAGCGGCGGCTATAGCACAGATACGCAGTATTTT.

The rearrangement joins TRBV4-1 to TRBJ1-2; unclear D gene. CDR3 size: 16 residues. Trimming cost V 4 bases and J 9 bases, with 24 bases left between them. Germline values: CDR1 MGHRA, CDR2 YSYEKL. CDR3 sequence (DNA): TGCGCCAGCAGCCTTGTTAGGGTACAAGACTCGGGCCGCTACACCTTC. Translated: CASSLVRVQDSGRYTF.

The gene calls are TRBV27 and TRBJ1-2; D call uncertain. Germline V gene sequence: CDR1 MNHEY, CDR2 SMNVEV (reference sequence). The CDR3 consists of 13 residues. Trimming stripped 11 bases from V and 4 bases from J, with 17 bases between. CDR3 sequence (DNA): TGTGCCTCCCGAGAGGACCCCCGCTATGGCTACACCTTC. Its translation: CASREDPRYGYTF.

This rearrangement joins TRBV25-1 to TRBJ1-2, with D hard to call. This CDR3 region has 12 residues. Trimming removed 4 bases at V and 2 bases at J, with 5 bases between. Germline CDR1 MGHDK, CDR2 SYGVNS. Here the CDR3 reads CASSVGNYGYTF. As DNA, the CDR3 is TGTGCCAGCAGTGTGGGGAACTATGGCTACACCTTC.

The rearrangement joins TRBV11-3 to TRBJ2-4; 7 positions agree with TRBD1. The CDR3 contains 18 residues. CDR1 and CDR2 (germline): SGHNT, YENEEA. With V trimmed by 5 bases and J by 0 bases, 13 bases remained unmatched. CDR3 in amino acids: CASSPLLRRGLAKNIQYF. CDR3 in DNA: TGTGCCAGCAGCCCGCTTTTAAGAAGGGGGCTAGCCAAAAACATTCAGTACTTC.

This chain connects TRBV2 to TRBJ1-2; D is perhaps TRBD1 (6 bases). CDR3 length: 14 residues. V was pared by 4 bases and J by 8 bases, with 17 bases between. Germline lookup yields CDR1 SNHLY and CDR2 FYNNEI. This chain's CDR3 is CASSGGTSVLGYTF. The CDR3 nucleotides read TGTGCCAGCAGTGGGGGGACATCGGTTTTGGGCTACACCTTC.

In this sample, this clonotype turned up once. This sequence joins TRBV6-1 and TRBJ2-7; D uncertain. The V end was cut by 5 bases, the J end by 2 bases, with 22 bases between. CDR1 and CDR2 from the germline V gene are MNHNS and SASEGT. The CDR3 length is 17 residues. In DNA, the CDR3 is TGTGCCAGCAGTCAGTCCTCGGGCCTCCCGGCGGCCTACGAGCAGTACTTC. It yields the protein CASSQSSGLPAAYEQYF.

The rearrangement links TRBV6-1 to TRBJ1-2; D perhaps matches TRBD1 (5 bases). The CDR3 extends over 14 amino acids. Germline CDR1 MNHNS, CDR2 SASEGT. V lost 5 bases and J 2 bases, leaving 12 bases between the germline ends. This CDR3 is CASSPTQGNYGYTF. In DNA form, the CDR3 reads TGTGCCAGCAGTCCCACTCAGGGAAACTATGGCTACACCTTC.

The chain recombines TRBV4-2 with TRBJ2-7, with TRBD2 matching over 11 bases. The CDR3 spans 19 residues. CDR1 is LGHNA and CDR2 is YNFKEQ in the germline V gene. J gave up 0 bases and V 4 bases, and 14 bases lay outside the gene matches. The CDR3 here is CASSLSPLAGGSSSYEQYF. The CDR3 coding sequence is TGTGCCAGCAGCCTCAGCCCGCTAGCGGGGGGCTCAAGCTCCTACGAGCAGTACTTC.

The rearrangement uses TRBV9 and TRBJ1-2, with D unresolved. CDR1 is SGDLS and CDR2 is YYNGEE in the germline V gene. The CDR3 is 15 amino acids. Trimming left V 0 bases short and J 4 bases short, with 13 bases between. Here the CDR3 reads CASSVGPLGSYGYTF. The DNA of the CDR3 is TGTGCCAGCAGCGTAGGCCCCCTGGGGTCCTATGGCTACACCTTC.

The chain links TRBV29-1 to TRBJ1-2, with D unresolved. The CDR3 runs to 10 residues. Trimming removed 7 bases from V and 8 bases from J, with 11 bases in between. Germline-derived CDR1 and CDR2 are SQVTM and ANQGSEA. This chain's CDR3 is CSAYTPGYTF. CDR3 nucleotide sequence: TGCAGCGCGTATACTCCGGGCTACACCTTC.

V usage is TRBV5-4 and J usage is TRBJ2-5; no clear D gene. Germline values: CDR1 SGHNT, CDR2 YYREEE (reference sequence). The CDR3 is 13 amino acids. The V gene lost 2 bases and the J gene lost 2 bases, with 7 bases spanning the gap. In DNA, the CDR3 is TGTGCCAGCAGCTTTGGGGTGCAAGAGACCCAGTACTTC. It is translated as CASSFGVQETQYF.

In DNA form, the CDR3 reads TGTGCCAGCTCACCACCGAGGGGACAGCACTACGAGCAGTACTTC. This encodes CASSPPRGQHYEQYF. The chain joins TRBV18 to TRBJ2-7; 7 bases match TRBD1. This CDR3 contains 15 residues. J lost 3 bases, V lost 0 bases, and 5 bases had no gene match. The germline V gene has CDR1 KGHSH and CDR2 LQKENI.

The chain links TRBV5-4 to TRBJ1-5; D gene ambiguous. The CDR3 covers 15 residues. The V gene's germline CDR1 is SGHNT and CDR2 YYREEE (reference sequence). V lost 4 bases and J lost 5, with 16 bases in between. CDR3: CASSRSPLQDQPQHF. The CDR3 DNA reads TGTGCCAGCAGCCGCTCGCCCCTCCAGGATCAGCCCCAGCATTTT.

The chain has TRBV19 and TRBJ2-7, with D perhaps matching TRBD1 (5 bases). The V gene lost 3 bases and the J gene lost 3 bases, with 12 bases spanning the gap. Germline CDR1 and CDR2: LNHDA and SQIVND (reference sequence). The CDR3 length is 14 residues. CDR3 amino acids: CASSMLPGFYEQYF. The CDR3 DNA follows: TGTGCCAGTAGTATGTTGCCAGGGTTCTACGAGCAGTACTTC.

This clonotype is a singleton in its sample. V and J are TRBV5-1 and TRBJ2-1, with D possibly TRBD2 on 6 matching bases. The V and J ends lost 4 bases and 2 bases respectively, with 19 bases between them. Germline V gives CDR1 SGHRS, CDR2 YFSETQ. The CDR3 spans 17 residues. This chain's CDR3 is CASSPAGGMGPYNEQFF. The CDR3 nucleotides are TGCGCCAGCAGCCCCGCCGGAGGGATGGGACCCTACAATGAGCAGTTCTTC.

The gene calls are TRBV30 and TRBJ2-1; 9 bases map to TRBD2. Germline-derived CDR1 and CDR2 are GTSNPN and SVGIG (reference sequence). V dropped 3 bases and J dropped 5; count of bases not matched to a gene: 5. The CDR3 contains 14 residues. The CDR3, as DNA: TGTGCCTGGAGAAAGCGGGGGGCTAACAATGAGCAGTTCTTC. Protein: CAWRKRGANNEQFF.